Sequencing of this T cell receptor (beta chain) was carried out in a study of blood T cell repertoires in COVID-19. Overall study: Acute and convalescent COVID-19 specimens originated in the United States, Italy and Spain. T cells, B-cell-depleted T cells, or PBMCs supplied cDNA or gDNA.

The CDR3 runs to 17 residues. Trimming removed 1 base from V and 2 bases from J, with 17 bases in between. Germline loops: CDR1 SEHNR, CDR2 FQNEAQ (reference sequence). In this sample, this clone turned up once. Clones were read by immunoSEQ multiplex PCR, and TCRdb kept only the in-frame ones, dropping some. The top ten clones hold 4% to 5% of a sample with 200,000 to 300,000 clones, roughly 82% of them seen once. This chain joins TRBV7-9 and TRBJ1-2; weak D call: TRBD1 (5 bases). The receptor was isolated from a woman aged 70-85 years with acute or convalescent COVID-19. The sequenced sample was peripheral blood. In DNA form, the CDR3 reads TGTGCCAGCAGCTTAGTCGTTCTGGGGGAGGCAAACTATGGCTACACCTTC. Protein: CASSLVVLGEANYGYTF.